This is a list of T cell receptor beta chains from one sample in a study of T cell responses to AZD1222 COVID-19 vaccine. Only in-frame clones appear in the TCRdb table, and some are missing; sequencing was by immunoSEQ multiplex PCR. Among 90,000 to 120,000 clones listed, around 90% were seen once. This specimen was peripheral blood, taken on day 0 of AZD1222 vaccination. The receptors were gathered from an adult in good health. Both conserved end residues are part of each CDR3. A D gene is named only where the DNA matches it firmly. Clone size, where shown, is once, few, many, or a class for clones that have expanded.

J: TRBJ2-5; size: -; V: TRBV11-2; D: -; CDR3: CASSRGVQETQYF; DNA: TGTGCCAGCAGCCGCGGAGTCCAAGAGACCCAGTACTTC
J: TRBJ2-2; size: -; V: TRBV7-9; D: -; CDR3: CASSLALTVTTGELFF; DNA: TGTGCCAGCAGCTTAGCGCTGACGGTTACCACCGGGGAGCTGTTTTTT
J: TRBJ1-1; size: -; V: TRBV7-2; D: -; CDR3: CASSLVSGDTEAFF; DNA: TGTGCCAGCAGCTTAGTATCAGGGGACACTGAAGCTTTCTTT
J: TRBJ1-2; size: once; V: TRBV18; D: -; CDR3: CASSPLVGDGYTF; DNA: TGTGCCAGCTCCCCCCTGGTCGGAGATGGCTACACCTTC
J: TRBJ1-2; size: few; V: TRBV7-2; D: TRBD1; CDR3: CASSLGRDRVGTF; DNA: TGTGCCAGCAGCTTAGGCAGGGACAGGGTGGGTACCTTC
J: TRBJ1-5; size: -; V: TRBV5-6; D: -; CDR3: CASSSGRSNQPQHF; DNA: TGTGCCAGCAGCTCTGGACGGAGCAATCAGCCCCAGCATTTT
J: TRBJ1-1; size: -; V: TRBV7-2; D: -; CDR3: CASSLATAEAFF; DNA: TGTGCCAGCAGCTTAGCTACCGCGGAAGCTTTCTTT
J: TRBJ2-7; size: -; V: TRBV7-2; D: -; CDR3: CASSQNRNPAYEQYF; DNA: TGTGCCAGCAGCCAAAACAGGAACCCTGCCTACGAGCAGTACTTC
J: TRBJ1-2; size: -; V: TRBV19; D: -; CDR3: CASSWDLYGYTF; DNA: TGTGCCAGTAGTTGGGACCTATATGGCTACACCTTC
J: TRBJ1-5; size: -; V: TRBV19; D: -; CDR3: CASAQGPASNQPQHF; DNA: TGTGCCAGTGCTCAGGGTCCGGCTAGCAATCAGCCCCAGCATTTT
J: TRBJ2-7; size: -; V: TRBV2; D: -; CDR3: CASSSGESYEQYF; DNA: TGTGCCAGCAGCTCAGGGGAATCCTACGAGCAGTACTTC
J: TRBJ2-5; size: once; V: TRBV15; D: TRBD1; CDR3: CATSRGQGASETQYF; DNA: TGTGCCACCAGCAGAGGGCAGGGGGCTTCGGAGACCCAGTACTTC
J: TRBJ1-5; size: -; V: TRBV10-3; D: -; CDR3: CAISSGLDSNQPQHF; DNA: TGTGCCATCAGCTCGGGTCTCGATAGCAATCAGCCCCAGCATTTT
J: TRBJ2-2; size: -; V: TRBV13; D: -; CDR3: CASSFGLTNTGELFF; DNA: TGTGCCAGCAGCTTTGGACTTACGAACACCGGGGAGCTGTTTTTT
J: TRBJ2-3; size: -; V: TRBV7-9; D: -; CDR3: CASGDLGLGMDTQYF; DNA: TGTGCCAGCGGCGATCTAGGCCTCGGGATGGATACGCAGTATTTT
J: TRBJ2-3; size: -; V: TRBV7-7; D: -; CDR3: CASSLPWDSTDTQYF; DNA: TGTGCCAGCAGCCTACCCTGGGACAGCACAGATACGCAGTATTTT
J: TRBJ2-5; size: once; V: TRBV7-7; D: TRBD2; CDR3: CASSSTSGTQETQYF; DNA: TGTGCCAGCAGCTCGACTAGCGGGACCCAAGAGACCCAGTACTTC